These T cell receptor beta chains were read from a single sample in a study of T cells in Graves' hyperthyroidism and ophthalmopathy. TCRdb re-called the multiplex PCR reads with MiXCR, one entry per CDR3 protein. The table has 360,000 or so distinct CDR3 sequences, roughly 15% seen once; the top ten hold about 20%. The specimen sequenced was blood. These receptors originate from a woman aged 55-70 years with Graves' ophthalmopathy. The CDR3 runs from the conserved cysteine through the conserved F or W. The D gene is left open where the match is weak. Size is omitted from some rows. Given values are once, few, many or a class for expanded clones.

TRBJ2-7,TRBV6-5,NA,many,CASSLMVGYEQYF,TGTGCCAGCAGTTTAATGGTGGGATACGAGCAGTACTTC
TRBJ2-7,TRBV19,NA,NA,CASSITTALSEQYF,TGTGCCAGTAGTATTACAACTGCGCTCTCTGAGCAGTACTTC
TRBJ1-5,TRBV28,NA,many,CASSLSRGDQPQHF,TGTGCCAGCAGTTTATCAAGGGGCGATCAGCCCCAGCATTTT
TRBJ2-7,TRBV5-1,TRBD2,many,CASTPGRGSYEQYF,TGCGCCAGCACCCCAGGGCGGGGGTCCTACGAGCAGTACTTC
TRBJ2-1,TRBV20-1,TRBD2,many,CSATDPSGRYNEQFF,TGCAGTGCTACCGACCCTAGCGGGCGCTACAATGAGCAGTTCTTC
TRBJ1-3,TRBV2,NA,NA,CASKRTLGNTIYF,TGTGCCAGCAAACGGACCCTTGGAAACACCATATATTTT
TRBJ2-5,TRBV29-1,TRBD1,few,CSVSGGQETQYF,TGCAGCGTCTCAGGGGGACAAGAGACCCAGTACTTC
TRBJ1-2,TRBV7-2,NA,NA,CASSPAFVGLHGYTF,TGTGCCAGCAGCCCCGCTTTTGTAGGGTTGCATGGCTACACCTTC
TRBJ1-5,TRBV25-1,TRBD1,NA,CASTWGQGVYSNQPQHF,TGTGCCAGCACGTGGGGACAGGGGGTTTATAGCAATCAGCCCCAGCATTTT
TRBJ2-6,TRBV20-1,NA,NA,CSARDSNSGANVLTF,TGCAGTGCTAGAGACAGCAACTCTGGGGCCAACGTCCTGACTTTC
TRBJ2-6,TRBV11-2,TRBD2,many,CASAGERYAGANVLTF,TGTGCCAGCGCGGGAGAGCGATATGCTGGGGCCAACGTCCTGACTTTC
TRBJ2-1,TRBV20-1,NA,NA,CSVKNLLSHNEQFF,TGCAGTGTTAAGAATCTACTGAGCCACAATGAGCAGTTCTTC
TRBJ1-2,TRBV29-1,NA,few,CSYSEGHGYTF,TGCAGCTACTCGGAGGGGCATGGCTACACCTTC
TRBJ2-3,TRBV24-1,NA,many,CATSDFPRGDTQYF,TGTGCCACCAGTGATTTCCCGCGGGGAGATACGCAGTATTTT
TRBJ2-2,TRBV15,NA,few,CATSRERINTGELFF,TGTGCCACCAGCAGAGAACGGATAAACACCGGGGAGCTGTTTTTT